This record covers a single T cell receptor (beta chain). At one of its ends the junction is not consistent with the germline gene, which may arise from a read error. This entry is derived from a study of tumor-infiltrating lymphocytes in primary liver carcinoma. Production of TCR beta cDNA used approximately 0.55 ug total RNA together with a constant-region primer. Three rounds of nested multiplex PCR with slightly modified ARM-PCR produced TCR beta libraries. Amplification in the first two PCR rounds was performed using TRBV1-TRBV30 forward primers and a C-beta reverse primer for 10 cycles each. TCRdb fed the multiplex PCR reads into MiXCR, producing one record per CDR3 protein. The data contain fewer than 200,000 distinct CDR3 sequences, around four fifths of them singletons. Bulk tissue was left unsorted, and RNA and DNA were co-extracted from approximately 20-30 mg of it. CDR3 length: 16 amino acids. Per the germline V gene, CDR1 is SGHRS and CDR2 is YFSETQ.

Sequenced: tumor tissue from primary liver carcinoma. The chain carries TRBV5-1 and TRBJ2-5; D not resolved. The TCR comes from a man aged 40-49 years with primary liver carcinoma and hepatitis B virus infection. The chain's CDR3 is CASSLSSRSGQDTQYF. DNA for the CDR3: TGCGCCAGCAGCTTGTCAAGCAGGAGTGGCCAAGATACCCAGTACTTC. Using reference TRBV5-1 and TRBJ2-5 for the parts outside the CDR3, the full variable domain is KAGVTQTPRYLIKTRGQQVTLSCSPISGHRSVSWYQQTPGQGLQFLFEYFSETQRNKGNFPGRFSGRQFSNSRSEMNVSTLELGDSALYLCASSLSSRSGQDTQYFGPGTRLLVL.